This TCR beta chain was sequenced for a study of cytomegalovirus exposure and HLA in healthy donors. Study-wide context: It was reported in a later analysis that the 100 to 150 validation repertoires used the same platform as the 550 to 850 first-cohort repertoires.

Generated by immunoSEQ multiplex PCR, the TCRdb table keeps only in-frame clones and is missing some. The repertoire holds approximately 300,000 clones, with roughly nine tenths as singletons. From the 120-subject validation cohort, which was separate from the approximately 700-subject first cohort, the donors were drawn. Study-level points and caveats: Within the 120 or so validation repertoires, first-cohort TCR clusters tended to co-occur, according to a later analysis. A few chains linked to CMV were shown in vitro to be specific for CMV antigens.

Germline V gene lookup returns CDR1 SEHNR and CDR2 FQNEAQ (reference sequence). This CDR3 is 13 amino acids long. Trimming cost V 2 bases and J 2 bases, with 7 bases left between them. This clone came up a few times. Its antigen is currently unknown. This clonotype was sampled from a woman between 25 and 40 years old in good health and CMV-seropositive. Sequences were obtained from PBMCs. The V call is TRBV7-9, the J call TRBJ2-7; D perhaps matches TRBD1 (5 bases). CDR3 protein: CASSLQGPYEQYF. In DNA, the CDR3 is TGTGCCAGCAGCTTACAGGGTCCCTACGAGCAGTACTTC. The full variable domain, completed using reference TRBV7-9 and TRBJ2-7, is DTGVSQNPRHKITKRGQNVTFRCDPISEHNRLYWYRQTLGQGPEFLTYFQNEAQLEKSRLLSDRFSAERPKGSFSTLEIQRTEQGDSAMYLCASSLQGPYEQYFGPGTRLTVT.